This T cell receptor beta chain originates from a study of siplizumab effects on memory and regulatory T cells. Points from the study as a whole: Roughly 75-95% of proliferating CD4+ or CD8+ clones lacked an assignable naive or memory phenotype.

Using immunoSEQ multiplex PCR, the repertoire was profiled, and TCRdb retains in-frame clones only, with some absent. The sample gives approximately 100,000 clones, under 95% of which show up once; 0.65% to 0.9% is in the top ten. Comments on this clone: Its antigen is unknown.

This clonotype was obtained from a human donor in good health. The sequenced sample was Tregs sorted from blood.

CDR3 amino acids: CASSEGMGAGNIQYF. Here the CDR3 DNA reads TGTGCCAGCTCAGAAGGAATGGGTGCGGGAAACATTCAGTACTTC. The chain employs TRBV5-6 and TRBJ2-4, with D possibly TRBD2 on 5 matching bases. V was cut by 7 bases and J by 6 bases, with 20 bases left in between. The CDR3 covers 15 residues. The germline V gene has CDR1 SGHDT and CDR2 YYEEEE.